The clone carrying this T cell receptor (beta chain) was observed a handful of times. The antigen is undetermined. The data were taken from a study of cytomegalovirus exposure and HLA in healthy donors. Primers included in the PCR were 60 Vbeta and 13 Jbeta primers. Generated by immunoSEQ multiplex PCR, the TCRdb table keeps only in-frame clones and is missing some. The data show some 160,000 clones, 84% seen once. Points from the study as a whole: It was reported in a later analysis that an Asian-associated ancestry cluster showed fewer N-insertions than the 666-donor mean. Most subjects' HLA-A and HLA-B alleles were reportedly predicted from TCR beta sequences. Researchers reported in a later analysis that a missense DCLRE1C variant was tied to TCR beta V- and J-gene trimming.

The origin of this receptor is a boy aged 2-15 years in good health and CMV-seronegative. What was sequenced was PBMCs.

The CDR3 loop reads CASSEALLAGGQDTQYF. CDR3 nucleotide sequence: TGTGCCAGCAGTGAAGCGCTTCTTGCGGGGGGGCAGGATACGCAGTATTTT. The genes are TRBV6-1 and TRBJ2-3; 9 nucleotides agree with TRBD2. This CDR3 contains 17 residues. Losses at the gene ends were 0 bases for V and 6 bases for J; bases not matched to a gene: 10. The germline CDR1 and CDR2 sequences are MNHNS and SASEGT.